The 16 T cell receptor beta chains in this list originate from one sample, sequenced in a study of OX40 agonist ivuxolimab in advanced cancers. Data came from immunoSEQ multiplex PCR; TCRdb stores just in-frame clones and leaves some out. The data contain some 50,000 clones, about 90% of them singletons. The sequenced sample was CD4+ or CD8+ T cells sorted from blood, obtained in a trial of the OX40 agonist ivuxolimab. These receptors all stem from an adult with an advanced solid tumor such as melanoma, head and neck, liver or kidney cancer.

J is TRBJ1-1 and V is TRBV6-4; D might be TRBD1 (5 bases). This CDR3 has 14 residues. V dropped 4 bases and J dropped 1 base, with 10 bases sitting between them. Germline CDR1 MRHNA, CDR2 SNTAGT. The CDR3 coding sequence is TGTGCCAGCAGTGTCTCTACAGGGAACACTGAAGCTTTCTTT. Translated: CASSVSTGNTEAFF.

CDR3 amino acids: CASSFTGGDDYGYTF. DNA of the CDR3: TGTGCCAGCAGCTTCACAGGGGGCGACGACTATGGCTACACCTTC. The genes are TRBV5-5 and TRBJ1-2; 9 bases agree with TRBD1. The CDR3 is 15 amino acids. The V segment lost 2 bases and the J segment 3 bases; nucleotides outside the gene matches: 5. Germline assignment: CDR1 SGHKS and CDR2 YYEKEE (reference sequence).

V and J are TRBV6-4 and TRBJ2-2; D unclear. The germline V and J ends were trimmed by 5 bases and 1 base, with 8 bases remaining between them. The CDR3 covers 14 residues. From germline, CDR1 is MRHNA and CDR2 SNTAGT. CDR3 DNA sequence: TGTGCCAGCAGTAAGGACGGGAACACCGGGGAGCTGTTTTTT. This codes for CASSKDGNTGELFF.

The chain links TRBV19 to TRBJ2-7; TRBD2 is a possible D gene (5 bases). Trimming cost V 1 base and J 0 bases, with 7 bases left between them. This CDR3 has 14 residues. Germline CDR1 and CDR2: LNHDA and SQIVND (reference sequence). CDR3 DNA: TGTGCCAGTAGTATAGGTGGGAGCTCCTACGAGCAGTACTTC. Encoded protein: CASSIGGSSYEQYF. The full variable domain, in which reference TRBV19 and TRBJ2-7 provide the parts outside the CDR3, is DGGITQSPKYLFRKEGQNVTLSCEQNLNHDAMYWYRQDPGQGLRLIYYSQIVNDFQKGDIAEGYSVSREKKESFPLTVTSAQKNPTAFYLCASSIGGSSYEQYFGPGTRLTVT.

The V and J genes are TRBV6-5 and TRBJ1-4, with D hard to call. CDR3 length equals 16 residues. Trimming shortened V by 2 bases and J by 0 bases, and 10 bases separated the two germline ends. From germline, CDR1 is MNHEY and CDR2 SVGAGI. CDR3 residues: CASSYDRFATNEKLFF. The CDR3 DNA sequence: TGTGCCAGCAGTTACGATAGGTTCGCAACTAATGAAAAACTGTTTTTT.

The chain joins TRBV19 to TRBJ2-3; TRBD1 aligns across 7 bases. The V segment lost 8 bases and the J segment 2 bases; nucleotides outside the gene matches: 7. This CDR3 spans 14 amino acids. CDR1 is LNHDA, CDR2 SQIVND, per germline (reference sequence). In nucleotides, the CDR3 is TGTGCCAGTCACTCTGGGACAGACACAGATACGCAGTATTTT. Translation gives CASHSGTDTDTQYF. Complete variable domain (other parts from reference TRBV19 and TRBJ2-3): DGGITQSPKYLFRKEGQNVTLSCEQNLNHDAMYWYRQDPGQGLRLIYYSQIVNDFQKGDIAEGYSVSREKKESFPLTVTSAQKNPTAFYLCASHSGTDTDTQYFGPGTRLTVL.

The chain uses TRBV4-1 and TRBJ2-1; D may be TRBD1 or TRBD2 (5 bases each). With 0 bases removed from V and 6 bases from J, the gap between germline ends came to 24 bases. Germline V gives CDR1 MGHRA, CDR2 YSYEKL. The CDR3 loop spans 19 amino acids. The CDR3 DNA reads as TGCGCCAGCAGCCAAGATCCCAGCATTGGGACGGTGATAGGCAATGAGCAGTTCTTC. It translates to CASSQDPSIGTVIGNEQFF.

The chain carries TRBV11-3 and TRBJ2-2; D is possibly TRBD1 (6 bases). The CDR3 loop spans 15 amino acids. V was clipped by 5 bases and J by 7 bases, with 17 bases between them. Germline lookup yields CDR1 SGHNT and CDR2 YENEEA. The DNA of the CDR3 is TGTGCCAGCAGCCTCCCGGTGGGGGCCGACGGGGAGCTGTTTTTT. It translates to CASSLPVGADGELFF.

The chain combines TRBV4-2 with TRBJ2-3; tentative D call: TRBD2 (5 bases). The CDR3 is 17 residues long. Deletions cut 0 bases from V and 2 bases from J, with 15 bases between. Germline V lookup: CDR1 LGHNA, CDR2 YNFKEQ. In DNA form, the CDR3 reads TGTGCCAGCAGCCAAGATTTAGGCCGGGGTGTCACAGATACGCAGTATTTT. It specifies CASSQDLGRGVTDTQYF.

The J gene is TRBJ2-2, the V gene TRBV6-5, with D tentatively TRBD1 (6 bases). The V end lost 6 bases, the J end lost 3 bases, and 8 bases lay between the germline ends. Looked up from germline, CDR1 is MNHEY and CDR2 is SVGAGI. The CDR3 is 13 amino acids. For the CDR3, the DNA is TGTGCCAGCAGATACAGGGACACCGGGGAGCTGTTTTTT. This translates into CASRYRDTGELFF.

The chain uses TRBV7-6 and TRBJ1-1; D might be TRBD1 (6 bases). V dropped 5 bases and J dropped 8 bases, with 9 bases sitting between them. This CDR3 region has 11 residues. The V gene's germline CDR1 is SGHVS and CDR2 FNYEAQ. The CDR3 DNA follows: TGTGCCAGCAGCGACACAGGGGAAGCTTTCTTT. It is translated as CASSDTGEAFF.

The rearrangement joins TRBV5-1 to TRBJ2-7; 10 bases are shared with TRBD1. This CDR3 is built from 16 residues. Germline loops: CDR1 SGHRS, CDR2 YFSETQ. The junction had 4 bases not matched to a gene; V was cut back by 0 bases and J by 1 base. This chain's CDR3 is CASSLAAGQGSYEQYF. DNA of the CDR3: TGCGCCAGCAGCTTGGCCGCGGGACAGGGGTCCTACGAGCAGTACTTC.

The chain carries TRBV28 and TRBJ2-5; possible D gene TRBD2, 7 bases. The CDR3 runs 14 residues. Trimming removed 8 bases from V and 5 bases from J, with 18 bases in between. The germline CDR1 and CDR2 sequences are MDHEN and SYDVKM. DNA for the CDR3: TGTGCCAGCCGACGAGGGGGGGGGCTCGAGACCCAGTACTTC. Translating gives CASRRGGGLETQYF. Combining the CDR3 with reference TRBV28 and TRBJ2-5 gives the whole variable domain DVKVTQSSRYLVKRTGEKVFLECVQDMDHENMFWYRQDPGLGLRLIYFSYDVKMKEKGDIPEGYSVSREKKERFSLILESASTNQTSMYLCASRRGGGLETQYFGPGTRLLVL.

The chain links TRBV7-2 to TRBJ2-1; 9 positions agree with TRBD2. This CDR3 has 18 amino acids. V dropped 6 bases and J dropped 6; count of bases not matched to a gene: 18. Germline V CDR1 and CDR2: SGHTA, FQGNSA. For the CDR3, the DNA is TGTGCCAGCAGTTGGGGGCGGGAGGGAAACCGTTATTCCAATGAGCAGTTCTTC. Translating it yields CASSWGREGNRYSNEQFF.

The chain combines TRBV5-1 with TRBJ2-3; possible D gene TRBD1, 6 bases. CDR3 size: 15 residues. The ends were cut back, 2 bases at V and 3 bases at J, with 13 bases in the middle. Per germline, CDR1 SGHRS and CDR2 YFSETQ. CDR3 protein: CASSFLGRGTDTQYF. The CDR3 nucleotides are TGCGCCAGCAGCTTCTTGGGAAGGGGGACAGATACGCAGTATTTT. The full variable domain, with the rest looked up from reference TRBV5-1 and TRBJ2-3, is KAGVTQTPRYLIKTRGQQVTLSCSPISGHRSVSWYQQTPGQGLQFLFEYFSETQRNKGNFPGRFSGRQFSNSRSEMNVSTLELGDSALYLCASSFLGRGTDTQYFGPGTRLTVL.

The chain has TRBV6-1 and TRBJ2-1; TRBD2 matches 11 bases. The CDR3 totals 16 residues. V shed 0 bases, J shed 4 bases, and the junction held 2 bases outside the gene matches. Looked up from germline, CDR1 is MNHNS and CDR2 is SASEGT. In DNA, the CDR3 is TGTGCCAGCAGTGAAGCGAGACTAGCGGGATACAATGAGCAGTTCTTC. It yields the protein CASSEARLAGYNEQFF.